This record looks at one TCR beta chain sequence and its context. This entry comes from a study of blood T cell repertoires in COVID-19. Study background: The origin of the acute and convalescent COVID-19 samples was the United States, Italy and Spain. T cells, B-cell-depleted T cells, or PBMCs provided the cDNA or gDNA that served as material.

Per the original data handling: Estimation of nucleated cell counts was performed using reference gene primer amplification. This table comes from immunoSEQ multiplex PCR, and its TCRdb copy is limited to in-frame clones, with some not included. That table supplies the V and J calls and clone size; D and trimming were determined from the DNA. The sample shows about 200,000 clones, nearly 90% of them seen only once. The V segment lost 4 bases and the J segment 0 bases; nucleotides outside the gene matches: 10. Germline CDR1 reads MNHEY; CDR2 reads SVGEGT. The CDR3 runs 19 residues. This chain uses TRBV6-2 or TRBV6-3 with TRBJ2-6; TRBD1 aligns across 9 bases. Sequenced input: peripheral blood. The sequence came from a middle-aged woman who had recovered from COVID-19. The CDR3 bases are TGTGCCAGCAGTTTCGTCCGGGACAGGGCTATCTCTGGGGCCAACGTCCTGACTTTC. Translated, it gives CASSFVRDRAISGANVLTF.